This T cell receptor beta chain is drawn from a study of blood T cell repertoires in COVID-19. Overall study context: T cells, B-cell-depleted T cells, or PBMCs provided the cDNA or gDNA that served as material.

Original handling: Reference gene primers were amplified, and this amplification served to estimate nucleated cell counts. This table comes from immunoSEQ multiplex PCR, and its TCRdb copy is limited to in-frame clones, with some not included. The DNA gave D and trimming, while V, J and clone size come from that table. The sample includes roughly 230,000 clones, under 90% of them seen just once. Trimming cost V 4 bases and J 0 bases, with 13 bases left between them. CDR1 SGDLS and CDR2 YYNGEE come from the germline V gene. The CDR3 is 15 amino acids. The chain has TRBV9 and TRBJ1-1; D unresolved. This receptor was taken from a woman aged 25 to 39 with acute COVID-19. The sample was PBMCs or T cells enriched from blood (not recorded which). The CDR3 DNA sequence: TGTGCCAGCAGCCGAGGCGACGGAATGAACACTGAAGCTTTCTTT. Its protein product is CASSRGDGMNTEAFF. The whole variable domain, filled in from reference TRBV9 and TRBJ1-1, reads DSGVTQTPKHLITATGQRVTLRCSPRSGDLSVYWYQQSLDQGLQFLIQYYNGEERAKGNILERFSAQQFPDLHSELNLSSLELGDSALYFCASSRGDGMNTEAFFGQGTRLTVV.